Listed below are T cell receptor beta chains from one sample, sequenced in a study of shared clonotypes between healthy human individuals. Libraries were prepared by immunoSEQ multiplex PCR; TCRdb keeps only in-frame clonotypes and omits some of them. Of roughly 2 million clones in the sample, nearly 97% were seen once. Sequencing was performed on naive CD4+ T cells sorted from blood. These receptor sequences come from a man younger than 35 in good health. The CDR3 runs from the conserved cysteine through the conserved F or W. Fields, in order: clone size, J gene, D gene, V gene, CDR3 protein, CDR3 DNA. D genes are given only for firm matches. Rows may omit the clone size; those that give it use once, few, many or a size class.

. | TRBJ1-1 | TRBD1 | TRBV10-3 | CAVGTGLNTEAFF | TGTGCCGTCGGGACAGGGCTGAACACTGAAGCTTTCTTT
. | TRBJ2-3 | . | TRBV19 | CASSIVGTADTQYF | TGTGCCAGTAGTATTGTAGGGACGGCAGATACGCAGTATTTT
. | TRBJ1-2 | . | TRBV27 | CASSPGTLRDYGYTF | TGTGCCAGCAGTCCCGGGACTCTTCGGGACTATGGCTACACCTTC
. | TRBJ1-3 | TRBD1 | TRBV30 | CAWSASGQGRNSGNTIYF | TGTGCCTGGAGTGCCTCAGGACAGGGAAGGAACTCCGGAAACACCATATATTTT
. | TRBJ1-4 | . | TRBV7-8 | CASSFEGHNQKLFF | TGTGCCAGCAGCTTCGAGGGTCACAATCAAAAACTGTTTTTT
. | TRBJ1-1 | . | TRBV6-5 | CASSYWGEAFF | TGTGCCAGCAGTTACTGGGGTGAAGCTTTCTTT
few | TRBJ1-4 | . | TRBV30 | CAWKGIATNEKLFF | TGTGCCTGGAAAGGGATTGCAACTAATGAAAAACTGTTTTTT
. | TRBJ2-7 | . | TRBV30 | CAWSQPQSSYEQYF | TGTGCCTGGTCCCAACCGCAAAGCTCCTACGAGCAGTACTTC
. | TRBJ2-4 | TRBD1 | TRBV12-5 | CASGNRGARGKNIQYF | TGTGCTAGTGGAAACAGGGGGGCAAGGGGCAAAAACATTCAGTACTTC
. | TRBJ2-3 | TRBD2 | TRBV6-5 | CASRGLAGGHDTQYF | TGTGCCAGCAGAGGACTAGCGGGGGGGCACGATACGCAGTATTTT
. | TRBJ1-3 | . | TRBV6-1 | CASSEKSGNTIYF | TGTGCCAGCAGTGAAAAGTCTGGAAACACCATATATTTT
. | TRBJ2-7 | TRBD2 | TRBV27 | CASSQTSGNSYEQYF | TGTGCCAGCAGTCAGACTAGCGGGAACTCCTACGAGCAGTACTTC
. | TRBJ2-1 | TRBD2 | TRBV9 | CASSSGTSALTGLYNEQFF | TGTGCCAGCAGCTCAGGGACTAGCGCGCTCACGGGGCTCTACAATGAGCAGTTCTTC
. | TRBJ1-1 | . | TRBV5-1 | CASSFPELNTEAFF | TGCGCCAGCAGCTTCCCGGAGCTGAACACTGAAGCTTTCTTT
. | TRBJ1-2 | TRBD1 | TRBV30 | CAWRKDRAYGYTF | TGTGCCTGGAGGAAGGACAGGGCGTATGGCTACACCTTC
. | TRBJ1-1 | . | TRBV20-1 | CSAGNTEAFF | TGCAGTGCGGGTAACACTGAAGCTTTCTTT
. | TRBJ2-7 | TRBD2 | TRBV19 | CASSIGTSGSQDEQYF | TGTGCCAGTAGTATAGGGACTAGCGGGAGTCAGGACGAGCAGTACTTC
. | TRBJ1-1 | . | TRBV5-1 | CASSLQGTKGLNTEAFF | TGCGCCAGCAGCTTGCAGGGGACTAAGGGATTGAACACTGAAGCTTTCTTT
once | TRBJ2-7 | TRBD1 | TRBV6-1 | CASSRDRERDEQYF | TGTGCCAGCAGCCGGGACAGGGAAAGAGACGAGCAGTACTTC
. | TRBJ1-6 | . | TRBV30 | CAWSALRRVPLNSPLHF | TGTGCCTGGAGTGCGCTTCGGAGGGTCCCCCTTAATTCACCCCTCCACTTT
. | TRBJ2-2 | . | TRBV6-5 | CASRRGDGELFF | TGTGCCAGCAGGAGGGGGGACGGGGAGCTGTTTTTT
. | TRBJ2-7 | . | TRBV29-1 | CSVTGLDEQYF | TGCAGCGTTACAGGGTTGGACGAGCAGTACTTC
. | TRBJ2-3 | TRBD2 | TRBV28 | CASRGLAGATDTQYF | TGTGCCAGCAGGGGTCTAGCGGGGGCCACAGATACGCAGTATTTT
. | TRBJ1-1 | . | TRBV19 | CASTLMAGIGTEAFF | TGTGCCAGTACCCTCATGGCAGGCATAGGGACTGAAGCTTTCTTT
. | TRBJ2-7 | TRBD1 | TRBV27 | CASSLAGQVPREQYF | TGTGCCAGCAGTTTGGCGGGACAGGTCCCTCGCGAGCAGTACTTC
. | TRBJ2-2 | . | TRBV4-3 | CASSQGGGGRAYTGELFF | TGCGCCAGCAGCCAAGGGGGAGGGGGCAGGGCTTACACCGGGGAGCTGTTTTTT